This T cell receptor beta chain appears in the sequencing data of a study of OX40 agonist ivuxolimab in advanced cancers. Study overall: Dose-escalation subjects each had hepatocellular carcinoma, melanoma, renal cell or head and neck cancer. Partial responses were achieved by three patients, of whom one had hepatocellular carcinoma and two had cutaneous melanoma. General study findings and limits: Clonal expansion was among the lowest in partial responders at 0.1-3.0 mg/kg, especially CD8+.

The method was immunoSEQ multiplex PCR; TCRdb's version includes in-frame clones alone and lacks a portion of them. The sample shows around 40,000 clones, 80% of them seen only once. The J segment lost 5 bases and the V segment lost 5 bases, leaving 12 bases of the junction unmatched. The CDR3 consists of 16 residues. The germline V gene has CDR1 SGHNT and CDR2 YYREEE (reference sequence). Anyone with autoimmune disease history or systemic immunosuppression was excluded. As to this clone: Antigen unknown.

The receptor comes from an adult with an advanced solid tumor such as melanoma, head and neck, liver or kidney cancer. Here the sequenced sample was CD4+ or CD8+ T cells sorted from blood, taken in a trial of the OX40 agonist ivuxolimab. The chain employs TRBV5-4 and TRBJ2-1; 8 bases are a match to TRBD2. The CDR3 protein is CASRSGTRGNNNEQFF. The DNA for the CDR3 is TGTGCCAGCAGGTCCGGGACTAGAGGGAATAACAATGAGCAGTTCTTC.